A single sample gave rise to the 4 T cell receptor beta chains below, sequenced in a study of OX40 agonist ivuxolimab in advanced cancers. The data were produced by immunoSEQ multiplex PCR, yet TCRdb's version contains in-frame clones alone and is incomplete. Here the sample spans some 35,000 clones, roughly 89% being singletons. The sequences come from CD4+ or CD8+ T cells sorted from blood, collected in a trial of the OX40 agonist ivuxolimab. The receptors were gathered from an adult with an advanced solid tumor such as melanoma, head and neck, liver or kidney cancer.

The rearrangement links TRBV11-2 to TRBJ1-2; D unresolved. Germline V gene sequence: CDR1 SGHAT, CDR2 FQNNGV. V shed 7 bases and J shed 5 bases, with 17 bases lying between them. The CDR3 is 14 residues long. The CDR3 DNA sequence: TGTGCCAGCAAAACGGGCCTCTCCACGTATGGCTACACCTTC. This sequence encodes CASKTGLSTYGYTF. The whole variable domain, filled in from reference TRBV11-2 and TRBJ1-2, reads EAGVAQSPRYKIIEKRQSVAFWCNPISGHATLYWYQQILGQGPKLLIQFQNNGVVDDSQLPKDRFSAERLKGVDSTLKIQPAKLEDSAVYLCASKTGLSTYGYTFGSGTRLTVV.

This rearrangement joins TRBV7-8 to TRBJ2-5; 11 bases match TRBD2. The CDR3 contains 20 residues. Germline V gene sequence: CDR1 SGHVS, CDR2 FQNEAQ. Trimming cost V 2 bases and J 2 bases; bases outside gene matches: 16. CDR3 nucleotides: TGTGCCAGCAGCTTAAAAGGCCATTCCGGGACTAGCGGAGATCAAGAGACCCAGTACTTC. It codes for CASSLKGHSGTSGDQETQYF.

The V gene is TRBV14, the J gene TRBJ2-3; D is tentatively TRBD1 or TRBD2 (6 bases each). Germline assignment: CDR1 SGHDN and CDR2 FVKESK. Trimming removed 0 bases at V and 6 bases at J, with 13 bases between. This CDR3 region has 15 residues. CDR3 in amino acids: CASSQELGGLDTQYF. CDR3 nucleotides: TGTGCCAGCAGCCAAGAATTAGGGGGGCTGGATACGCAGTATTTT.

The rearrangement joins TRBV11-3 to TRBJ1-1; D is undetermined. Deletions cut 0 bases from V and 2 bases from J, with 4 bases between. Germline assignment: CDR1 SGHNT and CDR2 YENEEA. The CDR3 covers 13 residues. CDR3 DNA: TGTGCCAGCAGCTTAGAAGCAAACACTGAAGCTTTCTTT. Residues: CASSLEANTEAFF.